These 26 T cell receptor beta chains originate from one sample sequenced in a study of T cell responses to AZD1222 COVID-19 vaccine. Assay used: immunoSEQ multiplex PCR; TCRdb lists only in-frame clones, some missing. The data hold 150,000 to 200,000 clones, with 94% observed a single time. The specimen was peripheral blood, collected on day 0 of AZD1222 vaccination. The source is an adult in good health.

V is TRBV2 and J is TRBJ2-1, with D possibly matching TRBD2 (5 bases). The CDR3 totals 14 residues. V was shortened by 1 base and J by 7 bases, with 11 bases between the two germline ends. Germline V CDR1 and CDR2: SNHLY, FYNNEI. CDR3 sequence (DNA): TGTGCCAGCAGTGAAGGACGGGGATGGAATGAGCAGTTCTTC. Residues: CASSEGRGWNEQFF.

The chain links TRBV5-1 to TRBJ2-7, with TRBD1 matching over 9 bases. J lost 2 bases, V lost 0 bases, and 6 bases had no gene match. This CDR3 contains 16 residues. Germline V gives CDR1 SGHRS, CDR2 YFSETQ. CDR3 DNA sequence: TGCGCCAGCAGCTTGGATGGACAGGGGCGAACCTACGAGCAGTACTTC. Its protein is CASSLDGQGRTYEQYF.

The CDR3 spells CASSASKETQYF. In DNA, the CDR3 is TGCGCCAGCAGCGCGTCAAAGGAGACCCAGTACTTC. The chain couples TRBV5-1 to TRBJ2-5; D gene uncertain. Trimming removed 4 bases at V and 5 bases at J, with 9 bases between. The germline V gene has CDR1 SGHRS and CDR2 YFSETQ. This CDR3 has 12 amino acids.

J is TRBJ2-2 and V is TRBV28; 11 positions agree with TRBD1. J was trimmed by 8 bases and V by 6 bases; bases with no gene match: 14. Germline lookup yields CDR1 MDHEN and CDR2 SYDVKM. The CDR3 length is 17 residues. In DNA form, the CDR3 reads TGTGCCAGCAGAAAGAACCGGGACAGGGGGGCAGGAGGGGAGCTGTTTTTT. It encodes CASRKNRDRGAGGELFF. The full variable domain, completed using reference TRBV28 and TRBJ2-2, is DVKVTQSSRYLVKRTGEKVFLECVQDMDHENMFWYRQDPGLGLRLIYFSYDVKMKEKGDIPEGYSVSREKKERFSLILESASTNQTSMYLCASRKNRDRGAGGELFFGEGSRLTVL.

V is TRBV11-2 and J is TRBJ2-7, with 9 bases lining up with TRBD1. This CDR3 has 15 residues. The J segment lost 3 bases and the V segment lost 5 bases, leaving 8 bases of the junction unmatched. The germline V gene has CDR1 SGHAT and CDR2 FQNNGV. CDR3 protein: CASSPRDRARYEQYF. CDR3 coding DNA: TGTGCCAGCAGCCCCAGGGACAGGGCCCGCTACGAGCAGTACTTC.

The chain carries TRBV9 and TRBJ1-5, with D maybe TRBD1 (6 bases). CDR1 is SGDLS and CDR2 is YYNGEE in the germline V gene. Trimming removed 0 bases from V and 5 bases from J, with 12 bases in between. The CDR3 loop spans 15 amino acids. CDR3 nucleotides: TGTGCCAGCAGCGTAGACGGACAGTCCCATCAGCCCCAGCATTTT. Residues: CASSVDGQSHQPQHF.

J is TRBJ2-7 and V is TRBV6-5; D perhaps matches TRBD1 (6 bases). The germline gives CDR1 MNHEY, CDR2 SVGAGI. The CDR3 is made up of 14 amino acids. Trimming removed 6 bases from V and 4 bases from J, with 16 bases in between. CDR3 protein: CASRGTREIYEQYF. The CDR3 DNA is TGTGCCAGCAGGGGGACACGGGAAATTTACGAGCAGTACTTC.

This chain links TRBV11-3 with TRBJ1-1; TRBD1 might be the D (5 bases). This CDR3 spans 14 amino acids. Trimming took 2 bases from V and 5 from J, leaving 12 bases between them. Germline V gene sequence: CDR1 SGHNT, CDR2 YENEEA. The CDR3 nucleotides read TGTGCCAGCAGCTTAATGGGGGATGGGACTGAAGCTTTCTTT. Its protein product is CASSLMGDGTEAFF.

The chain has TRBV29-1 and TRBJ2-3; 9 nucleotides agree with TRBD2. CDR1 is SQVTM, CDR2 ANQGSEA, per germline. The CDR3 spans 12 residues. The junction had 7 bases not matched to a gene; V was cut back by 7 bases and J by 8 bases. The CDR3 here is CSDSGSGGTQYF. In DNA form, the CDR3 reads TGCAGCGATAGCGGGAGTGGGGGTACGCAGTATTTT.

The chain employs TRBV3-1 (or the pseudogene TRBV3-2) and TRBJ1-5; D is possibly TRBD1 (5 bases). The CDR3 is 13 amino acids. Per germline, CDR1 LGHDT and CDR2 YNNKEL (reference sequence). Trimming pared 6 bases from V and 3 bases from J, leaving 9 bases between. CDR3 nucleotides: TGTGCCAGCAGAGGCAGGGCCAATCAGCCCCAGCATTTT. Its translation is CASRGRANQPQHF.

The genes are TRBV3-1 (or the pseudogene TRBV3-2) and TRBJ1-4, with D hard to call. V lost 4 bases and J lost 7, with 16 bases in between. Germline V gene data show CDR1 as LGHDT and CDR2 as YNNKEL (reference sequence). CDR3 size: 15 residues. In DNA, the CDR3 is TGTGCCAGCAGCCTATTGGGGTCACGAGTTGAAAAACTGTTTTTT. It codes for CASSLLGSRVEKLFF.

This sequence joins TRBV6-2 or TRBV6-3 and TRBJ2-7; TRBD1 agrees at 9 bases. Germline lookup yields CDR1 MNHEY and CDR2 SVGEGT. V trimming: 4 bases; J trimming: 3 bases; junction bases outside the gene matches: 16. The CDR3 spans 18 residues. The CDR3 reads CASSSLWDRAFGNYEQYF. The CDR3 DNA sequence: TGTGCCAGCAGTTCTCTTTGGGACAGGGCGTTCGGAAACTACGAGCAGTACTTC.

This chain links TRBV7-8 with TRBJ1-1, with a tentative D call TRBD1 (6 bases). CDR3 length: 15 amino acids. In germline, CDR1 is SGHVS, CDR2 FQNEAQ. Trimming shortened V by 5 bases and J by 4 bases, and 17 bases separated the two germline ends. CDR3 in amino acids: CASSPEGEWSTEAFF. In nucleotides, the CDR3 is TGTGCCAGCAGCCCCGAGGGGGAGTGGAGCACTGAAGCTTTCTTT. The full variable domain, with the rest looked up from reference TRBV7-8 and TRBJ1-1, is GAGVSQSPRYKVAKRGQDVALRCDPISGHVSLFWYQQALGQGPEFLTYFQNEAQLDKSGLPSDRFFAERPEGSVSTLKIQRTQQEDSAVYLCASSPEGEWSTEAFFGQGTRLTVV.

This chain links TRBV5-1 with TRBJ1-6; maybe TRBD1 (6 bases). The V gene's germline CDR1 is SGHRS and CDR2 YFSETQ. This CDR3 is 17 amino acids long. V lost 4 bases, J lost 5 bases, and 19 bases lay in between. The CDR3 DNA sequence: TGCGCCAGCAGCCGCCGGGAGACAGGCGTCAATAATTCACCCCTCCACTTT. It is translated as CASSRRETGVNNSPLHF.

The rearrangement links TRBV2 to TRBJ1-1; D unclear. CDR1 is SNHLY and CDR2 is FYNNEI in the germline V gene. CDR3 size: 11 residues. V lost 3 bases and J 11 bases, leaving 10 bases between the germline ends. The CDR3 region has the DNA TGTGCCAGCAGTGAGACTGAGATTGCTTTCTTT. Residues: CASSETEIAFF.

The chain has TRBV11-2 and TRBJ1-1; D is ambiguous. The CDR3 has 14 residues. Germline-derived CDR1 and CDR2 are SGHAT and FQNNGV. Trimming stripped 5 bases from V and 4 bases from J, with 14 bases between. The CDR3 bases are TGTGCCAGCAGCCCCGAACCAGTGGGCACTGAAGCTTTCTTT. Translating gives CASSPEPVGTEAFF.

The chain has TRBV7-9 and TRBJ1-1, with D hard to call. CDR3 size: 15 residues. V lost 1 base and J lost 7, with 16 bases in between. Germline V CDR1 and CDR2: SEHNR, FQNEAQ (reference sequence). The CDR3 coding sequence is TGTGCCAGCAGCTTAGGAGGATTTCGAGAATTTGAAGCTTTCTTT. It translates to CASSLGGFREFEAFF.

The rearrangement uses TRBV3-1 (or the pseudogene TRBV3-2) and TRBJ1-1; 11 positions agree with TRBD1. The CDR3 has 20 residues. Germline loops: CDR1 LGHDT, CDR2 YNNKEL (reference sequence). V shed 0 bases and J 6 bases; nucleotides not matched to a gene: 18. CDR3 coding DNA: TGTGCCAGCAGCCAAGAATCCCTTGGGGCGGACAGGGGGCGCCTATCTGAAGCTTTCTTT. Encoded protein: CASSQESLGADRGRLSEAFF.

This clone was seen a few times. This sequence joins TRBV27 and TRBJ1-1, with D possibly matching TRBD1 (6 bases). Germline values: CDR1 MNHEY, CDR2 SMNVEV (reference sequence). V dropped 6 bases and J dropped 8 bases, with 13 bases sitting between them. This CDR3 is built from 12 residues. Written as DNA, the CDR3 is TGTGCCAGCAGAAGGGCGACAGGAGAAGCTTTCTTT. Protein product: CASRRATGEAFF.

The gene calls are TRBV7-9 and TRBJ2-7, with D tentatively TRBD2 (6 bases). Trimming left V 3 bases short and J 2 bases short, with 11 bases between. There are 14 residues in the CDR3. Germline CDR1 SEHNR, CDR2 FQNEAQ (reference sequence). The CDR3 DNA follows: TGTGCCAGCAGCTTGGGGACTTCAACCTACGAGCAGTACTTC. It is translated as CASSLGTSTYEQYF.

Details on this clone: One end of the junction varies from germline; a read error may be responsible. The V call is TRBV5-1, the J call TRBJ1-2; no firm D call. Per germline, CDR1 SGHRS and CDR2 YFSETQ. The CDR3 is 12 amino acids. The CDR3 nucleotides read TGCGCCAGCAGTTTGGAAGCGGAGGGCTACACCTTC. Its protein product is CASSLEAEGYTF.

The gene calls are TRBV18 and TRBJ1-2; D perhaps matches TRBD1 (6 bases). The V end was cut by 4 bases, the J end by 2 bases, with 11 bases between. The CDR3 consists of 14 residues. CDR1 and CDR2 from the germline V gene are KGHSH and LQKENI. Here the CDR3 DNA reads TGTGCCAGCTCACGGGACAACCTGAACTATGGCTACACCTTC. Translation gives CASSRDNLNYGYTF.

The chain carries TRBV7-9 and TRBJ2-3, with D maybe TRBD2 (6 bases). Deletions cut 4 bases from V and 6 bases from J, with 26 bases between. CDR1 SEHNR and CDR2 FQNEAQ come from the germline V gene (reference sequence). This CDR3 spans 18 amino acids. The CDR3 is CASSSRLGLAGPRDTQYF. For the CDR3, the DNA is TGTGCCAGCAGCTCTAGATTAGGGTTGGCGGGACCTAGGGATACGCAGTATTTT. Filled out from reference TRBV7-9 and TRBJ2-3, the complete variable domain reads DTGVSQNPRHKITKRGQNVTFRCDPISEHNRLYWYRQTLGQGPEFLTYFQNEAQLEKSRLLSDRFSAERPKGSFSTLEIQRTEQGDSAMYLCASSSRLGLAGPRDTQYFGPGTRLTVL.

The gene calls are TRBV9 and TRBJ2-7, with D uncertain. The CDR3 length is 14 residues. Trimming shortened V by 4 bases and J by 2 bases, and 13 bases separated the two germline ends. Germline CDR1 and CDR2: SGDLS and YYNGEE. The CDR3 nucleotides read TGTGCCAGCAGCTTCCGCCCTGGCCCCTACGAGCAGTACTTC. This gives the protein CASSFRPGPYEQYF.

The CDR3 loop is CASSEGNNQPQHF. Written as DNA, the CDR3 is TGCGCCAGCAGTGAAGGAAACAATCAGCCCCAGCATTTT. The rearrangement links TRBV10-2 to TRBJ1-5, with D unresolved. Deletions cut 3 bases from V and 3 bases from J, with 6 bases between. The length of the CDR3 is 13 residues. Germline CDR1 and CDR2: WSHSY and SAAADI.

The rearrangement uses TRBV5-1 and TRBJ1-1; D ambiguous. The length of the CDR3 is 13 residues. Deletions cut 4 bases from V and 4 bases from J, with 11 bases between. Germline loops: CDR1 SGHRS, CDR2 YFSETQ. DNA of the CDR3: TGCGCCAGCAGCCCGTTGTCGGGCACTGAAGCTTTCTTT. Translating gives CASSPLSGTEAFF.